The clone carrying this T cell receptor beta chain has only one observation. Its antigen is as yet unknown. This may be a read error, as it is one base from a much larger clone. This specimen comes from a study of post-analysis software for immune sequencing data. Study conclusions and caveats: Patients carried a few TRBV segments more frequently than controls did, and TRBV5-6, TRBV5-1 and TRBV20-1 were among them. Same-batch samples co-clustered strongly by F measure.

V was clipped by 6 bases and J by 11 bases; unmatched bases: 16. This CDR3 has 16 amino acids. CDR1 and CDR2 from the germline V gene are MDHEN and SYDVKM. Researchers reported that TCR beta cDNA libraries carried unique molecular identifiers. Researchers reported roughly 510,000 cDNA molecules coming from about 0.98 to 11 million T cells. One entry per CDR3 protein results from TCRdb running MiXCR on the PCR reads. Altogether a few hundred thousand distinct CDR3 sequences are present, less than 40% being singletons, with the ten largest covering less than 6%. Sequencing was carried out using blood. The sequence was collected from a girl between 5 and 17 years old with multiple sclerosis. The V gene is TRBV28, the J gene TRBJ2-5; 12 bases are a match to TRBD2. As DNA, the CDR3 is TGTGCCAGCAGGATCCTGACTAGCGGGAGCCCCAATGAGCAGTACTTC. Translated: CASRILTSGSPNEQYF.